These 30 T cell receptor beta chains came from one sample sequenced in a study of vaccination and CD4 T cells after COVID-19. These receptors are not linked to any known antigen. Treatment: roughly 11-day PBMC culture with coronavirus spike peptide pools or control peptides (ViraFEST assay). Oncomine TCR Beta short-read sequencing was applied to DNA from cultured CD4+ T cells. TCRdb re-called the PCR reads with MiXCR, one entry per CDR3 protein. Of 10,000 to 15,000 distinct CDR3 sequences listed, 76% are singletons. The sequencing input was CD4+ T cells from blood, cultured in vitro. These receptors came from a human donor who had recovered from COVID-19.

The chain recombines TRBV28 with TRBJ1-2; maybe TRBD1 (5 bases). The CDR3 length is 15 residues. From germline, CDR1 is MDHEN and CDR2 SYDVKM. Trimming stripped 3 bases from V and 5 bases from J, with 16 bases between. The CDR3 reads CASSFGQGGRYGYTF. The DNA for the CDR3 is TGTGCCAGCAGTTTTGGGCAGGGTGGGAGGTATGGCTACACCTTC.

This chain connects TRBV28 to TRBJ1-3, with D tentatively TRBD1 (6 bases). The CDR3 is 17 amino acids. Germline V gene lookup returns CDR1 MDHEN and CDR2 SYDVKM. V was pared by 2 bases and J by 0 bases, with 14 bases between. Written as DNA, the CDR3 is TGTGCCAGCAGTTTAATGCCCCGACAGGTCTCTGGAAACACCATATATTTT. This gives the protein CASSLMPRQVSGNTIYF.

CDR3 sequence reads: CATSDLTGTSQGGVQHF. In nucleotides, the CDR3 is TGTGCCACCAGTGATCTCACTGGGACGTCCCAAGGGGGGGTGCAGCATTTT. The genes are TRBV24-1 and TRBJ1-5; perhaps TRBD1 as D (6 bases). This CDR3 spans 17 amino acids. With 3 bases removed from V and 13 bases from J, the gap between germline ends came to 27 bases. CDR1 is KGHDR, CDR2 SFDVKD, per germline.

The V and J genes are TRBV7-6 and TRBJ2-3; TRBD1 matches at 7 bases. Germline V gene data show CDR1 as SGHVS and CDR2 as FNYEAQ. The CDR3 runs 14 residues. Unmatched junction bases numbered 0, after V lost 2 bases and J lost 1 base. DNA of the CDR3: TGTGCCAGCAGCTTAACAGGGGGCACAGATACGCAGTATTTT. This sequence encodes CASSLTGGTDTQYF.

CDR3 nucleotides: TGCAGTGCCACCTCAAGAGGGCTGGGTACTGAAGCTTTCTTT. Protein sequence: CSATSRGLGTEAFF. The chain links TRBV20-1 to TRBJ1-1; D unclear. Germline CDR1 is DFQATT and CDR2 is SNEGSKA (reference sequence). This CDR3 is built from 14 residues. Trimming removed 6 bases from V and 5 bases from J, with 19 bases in between.

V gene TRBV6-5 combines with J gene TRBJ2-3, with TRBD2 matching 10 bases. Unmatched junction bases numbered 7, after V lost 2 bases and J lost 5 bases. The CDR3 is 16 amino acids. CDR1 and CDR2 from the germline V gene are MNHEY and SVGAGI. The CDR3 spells CASSYRLAGVGDTQYF. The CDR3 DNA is TGTGCCAGCAGTTACCGGCTAGCGGGAGTTGGAGATACGCAGTATTTT.

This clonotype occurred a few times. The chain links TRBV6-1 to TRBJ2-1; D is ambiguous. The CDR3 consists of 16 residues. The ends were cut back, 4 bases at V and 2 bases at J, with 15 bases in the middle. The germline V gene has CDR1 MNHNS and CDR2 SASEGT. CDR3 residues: CASSGRPLIPYNEQFF. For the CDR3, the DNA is TGTGCCAGCAGTGGCAGACCCCTCATTCCCTACAATGAGCAGTTCTTC.

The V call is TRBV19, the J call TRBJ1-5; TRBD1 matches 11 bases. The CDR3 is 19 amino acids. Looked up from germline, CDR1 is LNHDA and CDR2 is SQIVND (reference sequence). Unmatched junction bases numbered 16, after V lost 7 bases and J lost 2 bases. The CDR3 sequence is CASTMRRAGQGAGNQPQHF. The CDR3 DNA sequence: TGTGCCAGTACCATGCGGAGGGCTGGACAGGGGGCCGGCAATCAGCCCCAGCATTTT.

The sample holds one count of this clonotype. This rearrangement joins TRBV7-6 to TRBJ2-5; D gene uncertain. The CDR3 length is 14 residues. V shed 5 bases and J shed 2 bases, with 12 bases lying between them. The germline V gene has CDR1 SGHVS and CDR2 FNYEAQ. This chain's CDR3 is CASSPGPRQETQYF. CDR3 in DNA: TGTGCCAGCAGCCCGGGCCCGAGACAAGAGACCCAGTACTTC.

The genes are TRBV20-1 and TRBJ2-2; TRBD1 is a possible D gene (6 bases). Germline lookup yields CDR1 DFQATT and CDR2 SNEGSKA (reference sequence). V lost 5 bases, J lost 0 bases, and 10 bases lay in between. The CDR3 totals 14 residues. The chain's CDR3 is CSARPGANTGELFF. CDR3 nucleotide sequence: TGCAGTGCTCGGCCAGGGGCGAACACCGGGGAGCTGTTTTTT.

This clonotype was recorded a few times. CDR3 bases: TGTGCCACGAGAAACCAGGGGGCAGGGGAGCTGTTTTTT. Translating it yields CATRNQGAGELFF. The V and J genes are TRBV15 and TRBJ2-2; 8 positions match TRBD1. Germline trimming cut 9 bases from V and 8 bases from J; bases unmatched to any gene: 8. The CDR3 is 13 residues long. Germline-derived CDR1 and CDR2 are LNHNV and YYDKDF (reference sequence).

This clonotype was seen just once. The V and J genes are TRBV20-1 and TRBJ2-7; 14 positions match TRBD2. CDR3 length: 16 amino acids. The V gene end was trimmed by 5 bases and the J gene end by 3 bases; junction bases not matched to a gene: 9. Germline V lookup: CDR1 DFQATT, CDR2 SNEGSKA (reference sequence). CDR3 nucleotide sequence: TGCAGTGCTTCCGGGACTAGCGGGAGTATGAGCTACGAGCAGTACTTC. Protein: CSASGTSGSMSYEQYF.

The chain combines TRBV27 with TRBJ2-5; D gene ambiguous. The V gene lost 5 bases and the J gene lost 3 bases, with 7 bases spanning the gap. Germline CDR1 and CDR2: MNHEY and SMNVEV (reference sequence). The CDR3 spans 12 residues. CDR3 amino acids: CASSGREETQYF. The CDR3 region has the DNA TGTGCCAGCAGTGGGCGAGAAGAGACCCAGTACTTC.

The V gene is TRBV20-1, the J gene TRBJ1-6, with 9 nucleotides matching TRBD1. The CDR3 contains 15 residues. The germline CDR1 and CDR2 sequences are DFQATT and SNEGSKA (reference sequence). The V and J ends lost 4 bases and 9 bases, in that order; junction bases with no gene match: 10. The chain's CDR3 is CSANREGTGLSPLHF. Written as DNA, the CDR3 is TGCAGTGCTAACAGAGAGGGGACAGGGCTTTCACCCCTCCACTTT.

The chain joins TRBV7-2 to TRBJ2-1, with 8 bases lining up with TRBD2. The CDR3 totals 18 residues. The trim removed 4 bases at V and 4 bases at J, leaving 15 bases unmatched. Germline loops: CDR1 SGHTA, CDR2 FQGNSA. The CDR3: CASSSKTSGTRGYNEQFF. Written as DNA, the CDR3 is TGTGCCAGCAGCTCAAAAACCTCCGGGACTAGGGGGTACAATGAGCAGTTCTTC.

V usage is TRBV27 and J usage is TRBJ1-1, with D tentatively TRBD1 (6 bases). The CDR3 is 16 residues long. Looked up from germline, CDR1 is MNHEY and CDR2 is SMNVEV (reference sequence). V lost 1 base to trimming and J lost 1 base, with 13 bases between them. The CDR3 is CASSLLGGAGNTEAFF. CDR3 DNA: TGTGCCAGCAGTTTATTGGGGGGGGCGGGGAACACTGAAGCTTTCTTT.

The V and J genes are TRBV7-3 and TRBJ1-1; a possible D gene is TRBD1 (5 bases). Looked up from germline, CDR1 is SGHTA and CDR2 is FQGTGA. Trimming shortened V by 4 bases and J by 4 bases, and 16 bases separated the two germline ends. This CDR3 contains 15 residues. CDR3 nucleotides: TGTGCCAGCAGCTCCCAAGGGACGGGGAGCACTGAAGCTTTCTTT. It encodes CASSSQGTGSTEAFF.

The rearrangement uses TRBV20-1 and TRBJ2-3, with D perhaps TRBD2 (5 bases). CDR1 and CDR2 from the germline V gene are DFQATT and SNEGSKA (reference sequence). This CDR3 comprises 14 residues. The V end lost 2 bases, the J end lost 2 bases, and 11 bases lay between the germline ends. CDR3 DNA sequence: TGCAGTGCTAGAAAGAGCGGTTACACAGATACGCAGTATTTT. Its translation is CSARKSGYTDTQYF.

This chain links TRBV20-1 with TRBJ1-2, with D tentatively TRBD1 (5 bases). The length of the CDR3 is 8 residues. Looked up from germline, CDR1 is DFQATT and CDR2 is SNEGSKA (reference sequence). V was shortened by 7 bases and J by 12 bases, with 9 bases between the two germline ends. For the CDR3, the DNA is TGCAGTGTTTCGGGGGACACCTTC. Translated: CSVSGDTF.

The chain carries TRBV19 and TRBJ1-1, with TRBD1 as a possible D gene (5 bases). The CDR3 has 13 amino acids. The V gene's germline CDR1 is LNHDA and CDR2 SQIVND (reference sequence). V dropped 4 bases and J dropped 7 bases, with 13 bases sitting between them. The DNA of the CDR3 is TGTGCCAGTAGTAGGGAGCAGGGAGATGAAGCTTTCTTT. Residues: CASSREQGDEAFF.

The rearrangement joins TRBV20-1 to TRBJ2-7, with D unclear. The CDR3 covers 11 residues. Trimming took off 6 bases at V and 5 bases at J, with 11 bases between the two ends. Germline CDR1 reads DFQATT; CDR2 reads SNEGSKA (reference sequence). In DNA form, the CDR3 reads TGCAGTGCGGCCTCTACGGACGAGCAGTACTTC. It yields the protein CSAASTDEQYF.

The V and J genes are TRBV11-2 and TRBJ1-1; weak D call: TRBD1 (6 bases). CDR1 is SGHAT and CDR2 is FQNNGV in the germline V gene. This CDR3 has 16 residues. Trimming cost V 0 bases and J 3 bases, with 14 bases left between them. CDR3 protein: CASSLEGGRGYTEAFF. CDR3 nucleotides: TGTGCCAGCAGCTTAGAAGGGGGGCGAGGGTACACTGAAGCTTTCTTT.

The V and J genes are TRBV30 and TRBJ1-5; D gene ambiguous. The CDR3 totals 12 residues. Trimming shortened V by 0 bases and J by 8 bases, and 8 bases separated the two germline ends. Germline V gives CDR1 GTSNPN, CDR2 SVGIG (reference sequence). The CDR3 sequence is CAWSVPGKPQHF. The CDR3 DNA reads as TGTGCCTGGAGTGTACCAGGCAAGCCCCAGCATTTT.

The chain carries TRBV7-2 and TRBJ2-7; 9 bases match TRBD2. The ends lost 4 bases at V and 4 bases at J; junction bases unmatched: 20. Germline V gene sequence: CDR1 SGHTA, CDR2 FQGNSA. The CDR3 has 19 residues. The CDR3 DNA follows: TGTGCCAGCAGCTCGAAGCTGGGTAGCGGGAGTGGGTTTCAGTACGAGCAGTACTTC. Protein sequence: CASSSKLGSGSGFQYEQYF.

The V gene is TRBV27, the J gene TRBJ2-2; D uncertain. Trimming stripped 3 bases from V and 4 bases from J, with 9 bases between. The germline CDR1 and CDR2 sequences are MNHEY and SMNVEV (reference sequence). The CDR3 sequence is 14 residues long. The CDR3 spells CASSFDWTTGELFF. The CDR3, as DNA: TGTGCCAGCAGTTTTGACTGGACCACCGGGGAGCTGTTTTTT.

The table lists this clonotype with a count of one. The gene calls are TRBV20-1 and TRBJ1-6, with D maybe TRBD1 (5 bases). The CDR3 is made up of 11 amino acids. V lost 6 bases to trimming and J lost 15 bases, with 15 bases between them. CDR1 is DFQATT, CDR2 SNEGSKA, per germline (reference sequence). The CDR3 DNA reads TGCAGTGCCCGCGGGGGAACGCTCCTCCACTTT. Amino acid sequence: CSARGGTLLHF.

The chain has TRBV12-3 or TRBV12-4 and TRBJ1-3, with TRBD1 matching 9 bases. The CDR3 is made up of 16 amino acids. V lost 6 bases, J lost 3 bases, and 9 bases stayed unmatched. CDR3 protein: CASSPQDRGIGNTIYF. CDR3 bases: TGTGCCAGCAGCCCTCAGGACAGGGGTATTGGAAACACCATATATTTT.

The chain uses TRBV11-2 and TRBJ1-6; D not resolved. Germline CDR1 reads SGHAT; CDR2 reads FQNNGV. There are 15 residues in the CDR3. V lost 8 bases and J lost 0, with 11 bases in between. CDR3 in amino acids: CASRPMSSYNSPLHF. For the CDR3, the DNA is TGTGCCAGCCGACCGATGAGCTCCTATAATTCACCCCTCCACTTT.

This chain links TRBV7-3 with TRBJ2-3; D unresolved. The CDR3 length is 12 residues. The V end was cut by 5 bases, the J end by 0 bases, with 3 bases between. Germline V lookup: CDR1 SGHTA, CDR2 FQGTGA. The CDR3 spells CASSPSTDTQYF. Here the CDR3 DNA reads TGTGCCAGCAGCCCGAGCACAGATACGCAGTATTTT. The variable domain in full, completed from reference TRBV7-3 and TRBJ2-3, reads GAGVSQTPSNKVTEKGKYVELRCDPISGHTALYWYRQSLGQGPEFLIYFQGTGAADDSGLPNDRFFAVRPEGSVSTLKIQRTERGDSAVYLCASSPSTDTQYFGPGTRLTVL.

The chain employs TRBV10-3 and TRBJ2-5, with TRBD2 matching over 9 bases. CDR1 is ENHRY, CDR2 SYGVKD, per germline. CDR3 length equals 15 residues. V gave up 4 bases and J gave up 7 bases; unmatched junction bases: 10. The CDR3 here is CAISGGTSPLGTQYF. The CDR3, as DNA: TGTGCCATCAGTGGCGGGACTAGCCCTCTTGGGACCCAGTACTTC.